The entry that follows covers one T cell receptor beta chain sequence. Antigen specificity is unknown. The data belong to a study of T cell responses to AZD1222 COVID-19 vaccine. General study results and limits: No day 14 peak samples; only post-peak repertoires were characterized. Two doses of AZD1222 preceded a rise in Spike-specific TCR breadth and depth. Baseline antibody screening turned up just a handful of seropositive AZD1222 recipients. CD4 TCRs covered the whole spike, strongest at regions 160-218 and 743-854.

The CDR3 has 13 amino acids. Trimming removed 8 bases from V and 4 bases from J, with 12 bases in between. CDR1 SNHLY and CDR2 FYNNEI come from the germline V gene. Sequencing used immunoSEQ multiplex PCR; TCRdb keeps in-frame clones, though not all of them. Among just under 90,000 clones listed, 70% to 90% were seen once. The sequencing here drew on peripheral blood, taken on day 0 of MenACWY control vaccination. This sequence was found in an adult in good health. The rearrangement joins TRBV2 to TRBJ1-5; D is undetermined. In DNA form, the CDR3 reads TGTGCCAGCGATCGCGTAGGGAATCAGCCCCAGCATTTT. Translation: CASDRVGNQPQHF.